These T cell receptor beta chains were read from a single sample in a study of vaccination and CD4 T cells after COVID-19. Each CDR3 protein gets one entry after TCRdb re-called the PCR reads with MiXCR. The sample records fewer than 15,000 distinct CDR3 sequences, roughly two thirds being singletons. No antigen is known for these receptors. Sequenced input: CD4+ T cells from blood, cultured in vitro. These TCRs come from a human donor who had recovered from COVID-19. The CDR3 runs from the conserved cysteine through the conserved F or W. The D gene is left open where the match is weak. Size tells how often a clone was seen (once, few, many) or the class of an expanded clone, and some rows leave it out.

V: TRBV15; J: TRBJ2-7; size: -; D: TRBD1; CDR3: CATSWGQRTYEQYF; DNA: TGTGCCACCAGCTGGGGACAGCGAACCTACGAGCAGTACTTC
V: TRBV18; J: TRBJ1-1; size: -; D: -; CDR3: CAIRGAGLDTEAFF; DNA: TGTGCCATCCGCGGGGCAGGTCTGGACACTGAAGCTTTCTTT
V: TRBV18; J: TRBJ1-6; size: -; D: -; CDR3: CASSHKGKNSPLHF; DNA: TGTGCCAGCTCACATAAAGGGAAAAATTCACCCCTCCACTTT
V: TRBV7-8; J: TRBJ1-2; size: few; D: -; CDR3: CASSLGPTNYGYTF; DNA: TGTGCCAGCAGCTTAGGGCCGACTAACTATGGCTACACCTTC
V: TRBV27; J: TRBJ1-2; size: -; D: -; CDR3: CASSPQGLNYGYTF; DNA: TGTGCCAGCAGTCCACAGGGTTTAAACTATGGCTACACCTTC
V: TRBV7-2; J: TRBJ2-1; size: -; D: -; CDR3: CASSFDRGPHNEQFF; DNA: TGTGCCAGCAGCTTCGACCGGGGGCCCCACAATGAGCAGTTCTTC
V: TRBV15; J: TRBJ2-2; size: few; D: -; CDR3: CATSPTSSAGELFF; DNA: TGTGCCACCAGCCCTACCTCTAGCGCCGGGGAGCTGTTTTTT
V: TRBV5-4; J: TRBJ1-2; size: -; D: TRBD1; CDR3: CASSPGQGSNYGYTF; DNA: TGTGCCAGCAGCCCGGGACAGGGTTCTAACTATGGCTACACCTTC
V: TRBV27; J: TRBJ2-7; size: few; D: TRBD1; CDR3: CASWRTGVEQYF; DNA: TGTGCCAGCTGGAGGACAGGCGTCGAGCAGTACTTC
V: TRBV6-1; J: TRBJ1-6; size: few; D: -; CDR3: CASSTRQPNSPLHF; DNA: TGTGCCAGCAGTACCCGACAGCCTAATTCACCCCTCCACTTT
V: TRBV7-9; J: TRBJ1-4; size: -; D: -; CDR3: CASSPEGGVGEKLFF; DNA: TGTGCCAGCAGCCCAGAGGGTGGTGTGGGTGAAAAACTGTTTTTT
V: TRBV12-3/TRBV12-4; J: TRBJ1-4; size: -; D: -; CDR3: CASGISGDVATNEKLFF; DNA: TGTGCCAGCGGAATATCGGGGGACGTTGCGACTAATGAAAAACTGTTTTTT
V: TRBV12-3/TRBV12-4; J: TRBJ2-3; size: once; D: TRBD2; CDR3: CASRYSGGSTDTQYF; DNA: TGTGCCAGCAGGTATAGCGGGGGTAGCACAGATACGCAGTATTTT
V: TRBV30; J: TRBJ1-6; size: -; D: -; CDR3: CAWSPGSNSPLHF; DNA: TGTGCCTGGAGTCCCGGGTCTAATTCACCCCTCCACTTT
V: TRBV27; J: TRBJ1-1; size: -; D: TRBD1; CDR3: CASRDRGFMNTEAFF; DNA: TGTGCCAGCAGGGACAGGGGCTTTATGAACACTGAAGCTTTCTTT
V: TRBV19; J: TRBJ1-1; size: few; D: TRBD1; CDR3: CASRSPGGEDTEAFF; DNA: TGTGCCAGTAGGAGCCCAGGGGGCGAGGACACTGAAGCTTTCTTT
V: TRBV6-1; J: TRBJ1-1; size: -; D: -; CDR3: CASRGPRPGQARGAFF; DNA: TGTGCCAGCAGAGGACCAAGGCCGGGACAAGCCCGAGGAGCTTTCTTT
V: TRBV7-6; J: TRBJ1-3; size: few; D: -; CDR3: CASSLRDGRNTIYF; DNA: TGTGCCAGCAGCCTCCGGGACGGAAGAAACACCATATATTTT
V: TRBV7-2; J: TRBJ2-6; size: -; D: -; CDR3: CASSLVGTFLGANVLTF; DNA: TGTGCCAGCAGCTTAGTCGGAACCTTTCTGGGGGCCAACGTCCTGACTTTC
V: TRBV6-2/TRBV6-3; J: TRBJ1-1; size: once; D: TRBD1; CDR3: CASSLQGGGTEAFF; DNA: TGTGCCAGCAGTCTACAGGGGGGAGGCACTGAAGCTTTCTTT
V: TRBV19; J: TRBJ1-1; size: few; D: -; CDR3: CASIGQRRVNTEAFF; DNA: TGTGCCAGTATTGGGCAGAGGAGAGTGAACACTGAAGCTTTCTTT
V: TRBV2; J: TRBJ2-2; size: -; D: -; CDR3: CASSKESTNTGELFF; DNA: TGTGCCAGCAGTAAAGAATCCACTAACACCGGGGAGCTGTTTTTT
V: TRBV10-3; J: TRBJ2-5; size: -; D: TRBD2; CDR3: CASSWGLGQTQYF; DNA: TGTGCCAGCAGTTGGGGACTAGGTCAGACCCAGTACTTC
V: TRBV23-1; J: TRBJ1-4; size: -; D: -; CDR3: CASSLGGEKLFF; DNA: TGCGCCAGCAGTCTTGGGGGTGAAAAACTGTTTTTT
V: TRBV6-5; J: TRBJ2-3; size: -; D: -; CDR3: CASSSDRISTDTQYF; DNA: TGTGCCAGCAGTTCCGATAGAATAAGCACAGATACGCAGTATTTT
V: TRBV19; J: TRBJ1-1; size: few; D: TRBD1; CDR3: CASSRSQGVATEAFF; DNA: TGTGCCAGTAGTCGATCACAGGGGGTTGCCACTGAAGCTTTCTTT
V: TRBV6-1; J: TRBJ1-2; size: -; D: TRBD1; CDR3: CASSRQGYGYTF; DNA: TGTGCCAGCAGTCGACAGGGTTATGGCTACACCTTC
V: TRBV9; J: TRBJ2-6; size: -; D: -; CDR3: CASSSGGSARYGANVLTF; DNA: TGTGCCAGCAGCTCAGGGGGGAGCGCCCGTTACGGGGCCAACGTCCTGACTTTC
V: TRBV7-9; J: TRBJ2-3; size: -; D: -; CDR3: CASSPPPTDTQYF; DNA: TGTGCCAGCAGCCCCCCCCCCACAGATACGCAGTATTTT
V: TRBV15; J: TRBJ1-2; size: -; D: -; CDR3: CATSVTRQFSYGYTF; DNA: TGTGCCACCAGCGTTACGAGACAGTTCAGCTATGGCTACACCTTC
V: TRBV7-8; J: TRBJ1-5; size: -; D: -; CDR3: CASSLSLGGQPQHF; DNA: TGTGCCAGCAGCTTATCTCTAGGAGGTCAGCCCCAGCATTTT
V: TRBV28; J: TRBJ1-2; size: -; D: -; CDR3: CASSFRDHPIGYTF; DNA: TGTGCCAGCAGTTTTCGGGACCACCCGATAGGCTACACCTTC
V: TRBV27; J: TRBJ1-5; size: -; D: -; CDR3: CTSSLGLYSNQPQHF; DNA: TGCACCAGCAGTTTAGGACTTTATAGCAATCAGCCCCAGCATTTT
V: TRBV21-1; J: TRBJ2-3; size: -; D: -; CDR3: CASSDQSRTVQGTDTQYF; DNA: TGTGCCAGCAGCGACCAAAGTAGAACTGTACAGGGCACAGATACGCAGTATTTT
V: TRBV6-1; J: TRBJ2-1; size: few; D: -; CDR3: CASSESVRSEQFF; DNA: TGTGCCAGCAGTGAGAGTGTGCGGAGTGAGCAGTTCTTC
V: TRBV11-3; J: TRBJ2-1; size: -; D: -; CDR3: CASSLGALSGEQFF; DNA: TGTGCCAGCAGCTTAGGGGCCTTATCTGGGGAGCAGTTCTTC
V: TRBV20-1; J: TRBJ1-5; size: once; D: TRBD1; CDR3: CSAYTGTGPNQPQHF; DNA: TGCAGTGCTTATACCGGGACAGGGCCGAATCAGCCCCAGCATTTT
V: TRBV24-1; J: TRBJ2-2; size: -; D: TRBD1; CDR3: CATSEPRDRGFGELFF; DNA: TGTGCCACCAGTGAGCCCCGGGACAGGGGTTTCGGGGAGCTGTTTTTT
V: TRBV6-1; J: TRBJ2-7; size: -; D: TRBD2; CDR3: CASSGLAGKVHF; DNA: TGTGCCAGCAGTGGACTAGCGGGGAAAGTTCACTTC
V: TRBV7-2; J: TRBJ1-1; size: -; D: TRBD1; CDR3: CASSLIQGATAFF; DNA: TGTGCCAGCAGCTTAATCCAGGGGGCCACAGCTTTCTTT
V: TRBV12-5; J: TRBJ2-7; size: -; D: -; CDR3: CASAFAQGEQYF; DNA: TGTGCTAGTGCTTTCGCCCAGGGCGAGCAGTACTTC
V: TRBV27; J: TRBJ1-5; size: few; D: -; CDR3: CASSPSGSWDQPQHF; DNA: TGTGCCAGCAGTCCCTCAGGGTCTTGGGATCAGCCCCAGCATTTT
V: TRBV7-8; J: TRBJ1-5; size: few; D: -; CDR3: CASSLGTGPQHF; DNA: TGTGCCAGCAGCCTTGGCACTGGGCCCCAGCATTTT
V: TRBV20-1; J: TRBJ1-6; size: -; D: -; CDR3: CSARSDVYSPLHF; DNA: TGCAGTGCTAGATCGGACGTCTATTCACCCCTCCACTTT
V: TRBV2; J: TRBJ2-1; size: few; D: -; CDR3: CASKPSTPGNEQFF; DNA: TGTGCCAGCAAACCCTCCACCCCCGGGAATGAGCAGTTCTTC
V: TRBV7-2; J: TRBJ2-3; size: -; D: -; CDR3: CASSTDGPTDTQYF; DNA: TGTGCCAGCAGCACGGACGGGCCCACAGATACGCAGTATTTT
V: TRBV7-3; J: TRBJ2-5; size: -; D: -; CDR3: CASSPGPQETQYF; DNA: TGTGCCAGCAGCCCCGGACCTCAGGAGACCCAGTACTTC
V: TRBV28; J: TRBJ2-3; size: once; D: -; CDR3: CASSRSWGTDTQYF; DNA: TGTGCCAGCAGCCGGAGTTGGGGCACAGATACGCAGTATTTT
V: TRBV11-2; J: TRBJ2-2; size: -; D: TRBD2; CDR3: CASSFRLAGAGELFF; DNA: TGTGCCAGCAGCTTCCGACTAGCGGGAGCCGGGGAGCTGTTTTTT
V: TRBV7-2; J: TRBJ2-1; size: -; D: -; CDR3: CASSPGQKYNEQFF; DNA: TGTGCCAGCAGCCCAGGACAGAAGTACAATGAGCAGTTCTTC
V: TRBV6-5; J: TRBJ1-1; size: few; D: -; CDR3: CASSYDVLGGTEAFF; DNA: TGTGCCAGCAGTTACGATGTTTTGGGGGGAACTGAAGCTTTCTTT
V: TRBV20-1; J: TRBJ2-5; size: few; D: TRBD1; CDR3: CSASNSGTEETQYF; DNA: TGCAGTGCTTCTAACTCCGGGACAGAAGAGACCCAGTACTTC
V: TRBV7-2; J: TRBJ2-7; size: -; D: -; CDR3: CASSLVAASTSEQYF; DNA: TGTGCCAGCAGCTTAGTAGCGGCGTCAACTAGCGAGCAGTACTTC